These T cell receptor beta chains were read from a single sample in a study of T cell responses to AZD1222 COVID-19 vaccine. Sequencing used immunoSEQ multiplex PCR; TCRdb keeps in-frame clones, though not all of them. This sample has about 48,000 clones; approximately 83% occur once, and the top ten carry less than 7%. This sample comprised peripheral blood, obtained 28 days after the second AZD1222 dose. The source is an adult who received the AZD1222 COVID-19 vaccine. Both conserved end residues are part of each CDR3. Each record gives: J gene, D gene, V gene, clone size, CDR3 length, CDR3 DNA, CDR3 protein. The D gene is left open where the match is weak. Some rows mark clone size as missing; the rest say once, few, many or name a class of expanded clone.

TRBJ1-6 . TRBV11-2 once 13 TGTGCCAGCAGCTTAGATCAATATTCACCCCTCCACTTT CASSLDQYSPLHF
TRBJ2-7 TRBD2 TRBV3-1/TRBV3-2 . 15 TGTGCCAGCAGCGCAAGACTAGCGGGAGTGGACGAGCAGTACTTC CASSARLAGVDEQYF
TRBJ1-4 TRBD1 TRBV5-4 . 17 TGTGCCAGCAGCCCAACCGGACAGGGGGAGGCTAATGAAAAACTGTTTTTT CASSPTGQGEANEKLFF
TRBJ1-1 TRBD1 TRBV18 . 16 TGTGCCAGCTCACCAAGAGGGACAGCTACAAACACTGAAGCTTTCTTT CASSPRGTATNTEAFF
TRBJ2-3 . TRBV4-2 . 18 TGTGCCAGCAGCCAAGAGACCTTCGCGGATGGCATGATAGATACGCAGTATTTT CASSQETFADGMIDTQYF
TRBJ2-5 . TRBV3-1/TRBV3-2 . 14 TGTGCCAGCAGCCAAGAAAAGGCTAGGGAGACCCAGTACTTC CASSQEKARETQYF
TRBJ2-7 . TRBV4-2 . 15 TGTGCCAGCAGCCAAGACCGCGGGCCGAGTTACGAGCAGTACTTC CASSQDRGPSYEQYF
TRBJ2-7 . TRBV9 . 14 TGTGCCAGCAGCGTAGGACAGCCGAACTACGAGCAGTACTTC CASSVGQPNYEQYF
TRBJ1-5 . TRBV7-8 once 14 TGTGCCAGCAGCTCCGGACTGAACAATCAGCCCCAGCATTTT CASSSGLNNQPQHF
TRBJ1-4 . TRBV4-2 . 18 TGTGCCAGCAGCCAAGAAGTTAGACTAGAACTCTCGGGTGAAAAACTGTTTTTT CASSQEVRLELSGEKLFF
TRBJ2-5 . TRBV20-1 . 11 TGCAGTGCTAGAGTTAGGGAGACCCAGTACTTC CSARVRETQYF
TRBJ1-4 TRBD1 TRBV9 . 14 TGTGCCAGCAGCGTTGGGACAGGGACTGAAAAACTGTTTTTT CASSVGTGTEKLFF
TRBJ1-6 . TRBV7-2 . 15 TGTGCCAGCAGCTTATCGGTAGGGTTGGATTCACCCCTCCACTTT CASSLSVGLDSPLHF
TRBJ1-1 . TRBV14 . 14 TGTGCCAGCAGCCAACAAGGCACAAACACTGAAGCTTTCTTT CASSQQGTNTEAFF
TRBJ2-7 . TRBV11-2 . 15 TGTGCCAGCAGCTTACCAGCGGAAAGCTCCTACGAGCAGTACTTC CASSLPAESSYEQYF
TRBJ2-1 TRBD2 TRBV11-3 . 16 TGTGCCAGCAGCATTAGGGCTGGGGGGGTCTTTTGGGAGCAGTTCTTC CASSIRAGGVFWEQFF
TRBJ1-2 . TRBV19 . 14 TGTGCCAGTAGTATCTCTGGGGAAGCCTATGGCTACACCTTC CASSISGEAYGYTF
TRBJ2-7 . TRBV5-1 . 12 TGCGCCAGCAGCTTTATCTCCTACGAGCAGTACTTC CASSFISYEQYF
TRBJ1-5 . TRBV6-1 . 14 TGTGCCAGCAGTGAACAGGGTGGCAATCAGCCCCAGCATTTT CASSEQGGNQPQHF
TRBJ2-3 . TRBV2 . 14 TGTGCCAGCTCCCGGGACACCAGCACAGATACGCAGTATTTT CASSRDTSTDTQYF
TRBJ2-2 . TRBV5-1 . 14 TGCGCCAGCAGCGGGACACAGAACACCGGGGAGCTGTTTTTT CASSGTQNTGELFF
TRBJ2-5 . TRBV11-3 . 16 TGTGCCAGCAGCTTAGAAGGACAGAGTATACAAGAGACCCAGTACTTC CASSLEGQSIQETQYF
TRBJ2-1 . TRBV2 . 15 TGTGCCAGCAGTGATGTGGGGAACCCCTACAATGAGCAGTTCTTC CASSDVGNPYNEQFF
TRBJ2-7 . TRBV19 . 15 TGTGCCACCTTAGGGAAGACGGATGGCTCCTACGAGCAGTACTTC CATLGKTDGSYEQYF
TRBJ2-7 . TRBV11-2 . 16 TGTGCCAGCAGCTTAGAATGGGCGACTAGGGAATCCGAGCAGTACTTC CASSLEWATRESEQYF